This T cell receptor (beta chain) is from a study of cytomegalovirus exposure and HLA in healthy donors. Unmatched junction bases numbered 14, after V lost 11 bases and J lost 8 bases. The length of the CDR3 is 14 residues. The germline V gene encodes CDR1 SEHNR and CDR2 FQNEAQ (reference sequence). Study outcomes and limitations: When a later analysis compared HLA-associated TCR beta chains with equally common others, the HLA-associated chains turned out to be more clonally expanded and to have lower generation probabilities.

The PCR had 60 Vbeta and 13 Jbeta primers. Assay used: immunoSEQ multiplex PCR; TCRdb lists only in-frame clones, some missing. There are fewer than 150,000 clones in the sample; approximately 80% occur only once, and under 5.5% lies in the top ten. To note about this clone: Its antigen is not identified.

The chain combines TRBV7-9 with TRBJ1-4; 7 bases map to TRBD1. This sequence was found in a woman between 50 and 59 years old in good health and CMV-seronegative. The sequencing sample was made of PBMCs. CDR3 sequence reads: CASQGPVIGEKLFF. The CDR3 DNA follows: TGTGCCTCACAGGGGCCAGTAATCGGGGAAAAACTGTTTTTT.